This T cell receptor beta chain was identified during a study of blood T cells in healthy people across ages (dated by TCRdb to the mid-2010s). About the full investigation: Template switching captured roughly one uniquely barcoded TCR beta cDNA molecule per two T cells in model experiments. To avoid experimental bias, donors of different ages were randomly spread across the sequencing lanes. Four age groups were formed from the donors: young (average about 16 years), middle-aged (approximately 41), aged (62) and long-lived (82). Using the same blood draw, the study looked at two additional independent replicas of 1 million unique cDNA reads for two donors, one aged 18 to 30 and the other aged 80 or older. The study measured age-related changes in TCR beta repertoire diversity using deep sequencing normalized with unique cDNA molecular identifiers.

Paper-wide results and their limitations: Observed TCR beta diversity per million T cells fell roughly linearly with age, and a significant reduction was already apparent by age about 43. A strong correlation was found between observed TCR beta diversity and the percentage of naive T cells measured by flow cytometry. Estimates of total diversity from one million sequenced T cells were regarded as lower bounds and underestimates. The CMV infection status of donors was not known, potentially confounding age-related changes in expanded clonotypes. Because profiling used bulk unsorted PBMCs, naive and antigen-experienced compartments could not be compared conclusively. The long-lived group showed more naive CD4+ T cells, fewer expanded clones and increased TCR diversity than the aged group, suggesting age selection.

Points on this clonotype: The clone's antigen remains unknown. No qualities accompany the bases; no much larger clone lies one base away.

The roughly 42 donors, aged about 6 to 100 years, were systemically healthy Caucasian individuals from Russia. Each donor gave about 9.7 milliliters of peripheral blood, drawn into EDTA-treated Vacutainer tubes. Ficoll-Paque density-gradient centrifugation was used to isolate PBMCs, with at least 6 million per sample. Trizol reagent was used to extract total RNA from PBMCs, with at least 6 micrograms per sample. For every donor, flow cytometry on a PBMC aliquot measured the percentage of naive CD45RAhigh/CD27high T cells. The method was 5' RACE. Sequenced on an Illumina HiSeq 2500. The second PCR ran for about 6 to 12 cycles and used a J-beta primer mix along with a sample-barcoded 5' primer. A unique molecular identifier was introduced onto each TCR beta cDNA molecule by a template-switch 5' adaptor carrying 12 random nucleotides. At least 2.5 million CDR3-containing paired-end reads were obtained from each sample. The Mint cDNA synthesis kit, primed by a TRBC-specific oligonucleotide, was used to synthesize first-strand cDNA from all RNA. Following uracil-DNA glycosylase treatment, all cDNA underwent a first 18-cycle PCR with the universal primers M1SS and BC2_uni_R. As for how the authors treated the data: For normalization, 1 million high-quality reads, each with a distinct molecular identifier, were randomly selected from each sample. Reads with shared molecular identifiers were discarded instead of being binned into consensus sequences. CDR3 identification, clonotype clustering and error correction used MiTCR with a Q25 quality threshold and the strictest error-elimination algorithm. Lower-bound total TCR beta diversity was estimated with a nonparametric unseen species model using Euler transformation. The raw public data were reprocessed by TCRdb itself: fastp quality trimming at Q25, MiXCR clonotype calling, in-frame beta chains only. Every entry covers one CDR3 protein and lists the most common genes and DNA from its rows. TCRdb, rather than the study authors, made the V and J calls. Across this sample there are around 870,000 distinct CDR3 sequences, with 29% seen only once. 15% to 20% of the sample rests with the top ten.

The sequenced material came from blood. This TCR derives from a woman aged 80 or older in good health.

CDR3 reads: CASRAGGLDTGELFF. The bases are TGTGCCAGCAGAGCGGGGGGGCTTGACACCGGGGAGCTGTTTTTT. Recombination linked TRBV28 to TRBJ2-2; 10 middle bases align to TRBD2. The CDR3, from cysteine to phenylalanine, totals 15 residues. Of the read, only the CDR3 DNA is kept; its 45 bases are in frame from base 1. V is trimmed back by 6 bases and J by 3 bases, and the junction contains 4 bases that no gene match accounts for. As encoded in the germline V gene, CDR1 is MDHEN while CDR2 is SYDVKM.